One sample yielded the 3 T cell receptor beta chains listed below, sequenced in a study of OX40 agonist ivuxolimab in advanced cancers. The library came from the immunoSEQ multiplex PCR assay. TCRdb carries this immuneACCESS record with in-frame sequences only. Its versions omit some clonotypes, under half of them owing to an unresolved V gene in the studies checked, with the rest unexplained. This sample has some 35,000 clones in its table, and under 85% of those were observed once. About 14% of the sample rests with the top ten. The sample consisted of CD4+ or CD8+ T cells sorted from blood, taken in a trial of the OX40 agonist ivuxolimab. These receptor sequences come from an adult with an advanced solid tumor such as melanoma, head and neck, liver or kidney cancer.

In DNA, the CDR3 is TGTGCCAGCAGCTTAAATGTGGACATTGAGCAGTACTTC. Protein product: CASSLNVDIEQYF. V usage is TRBV7-8 and J usage is TRBJ2-7; tentatively, D is TRBD1 (5 bases). The CDR3 has 13 residues. V lost 2 bases to trimming and J lost 7 bases, with 12 bases between them. Germline values: CDR1 SGHVS, CDR2 FQNEAQ.

This CDR3 is CAYCFGGNTEAFF. The CDR3 nucleotides are TGTGCCTACTGCTTTGGGGGGAACACTGAAGCTTTCTTT. The chain has TRBV30 and TRBJ1-1; the D gene is possibly TRBD1 (5 bases). The CDR3 consists of 13 residues. From germline, CDR1 is GTSNPN and CDR2 SVGIG (reference sequence). V lost 7 bases to trimming and J lost 1 base, with 13 bases between them.

The chain uses TRBV7-2 and TRBJ1-5, with D perhaps matching TRBD1 (6 bases). Between the trimmed V and J ends, which lost 4 bases and 3 bases, there was a span of 10 bases. The germline V gene has CDR1 SGHTA and CDR2 FQGNSA. This CDR3 is 14 amino acids long. CDR3 region: CASSSGQFNQPQHF. In DNA, the CDR3 is TGTGCCAGCAGCTCCGGACAGTTCAATCAGCCCCAGCATTTT.